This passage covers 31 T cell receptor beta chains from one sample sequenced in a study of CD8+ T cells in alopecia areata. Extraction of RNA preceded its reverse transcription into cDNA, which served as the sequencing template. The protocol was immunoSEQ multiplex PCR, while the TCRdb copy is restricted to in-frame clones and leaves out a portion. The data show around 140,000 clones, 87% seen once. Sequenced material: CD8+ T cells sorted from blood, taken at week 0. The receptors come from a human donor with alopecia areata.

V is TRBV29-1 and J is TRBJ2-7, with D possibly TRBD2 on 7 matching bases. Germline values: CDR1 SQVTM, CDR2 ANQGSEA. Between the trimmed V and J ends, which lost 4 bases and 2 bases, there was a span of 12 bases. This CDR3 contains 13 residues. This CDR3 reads CSVGQRDTYEQYF. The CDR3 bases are TGCAGCGTTGGGCAGCGGGACACCTACGAGCAGTACTTC.

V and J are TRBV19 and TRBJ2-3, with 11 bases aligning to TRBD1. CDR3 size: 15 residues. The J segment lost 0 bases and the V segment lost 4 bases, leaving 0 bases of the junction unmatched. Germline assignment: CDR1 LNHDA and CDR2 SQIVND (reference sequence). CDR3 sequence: CASSRTGGSTDTQYF. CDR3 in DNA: TGTGCCAGTAGTAGGACAGGGGGCAGCACAGATACGCAGTATTTT.

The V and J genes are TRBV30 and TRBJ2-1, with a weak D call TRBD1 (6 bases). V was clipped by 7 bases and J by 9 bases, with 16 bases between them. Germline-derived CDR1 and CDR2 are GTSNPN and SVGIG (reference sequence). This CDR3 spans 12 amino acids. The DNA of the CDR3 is TGTGCCTTCCGGGACACACTAATTGAGCAGTTCTTC. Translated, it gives CAFRDTLIEQFF.

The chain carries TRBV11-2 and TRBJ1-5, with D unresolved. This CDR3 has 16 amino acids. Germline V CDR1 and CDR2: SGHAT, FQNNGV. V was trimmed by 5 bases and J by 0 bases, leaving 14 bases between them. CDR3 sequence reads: CASSPHLGTSNQPQHF. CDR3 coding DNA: TGTGCCAGCAGCCCTCACCTAGGAACTAGCAATCAGCCCCAGCATTTT.

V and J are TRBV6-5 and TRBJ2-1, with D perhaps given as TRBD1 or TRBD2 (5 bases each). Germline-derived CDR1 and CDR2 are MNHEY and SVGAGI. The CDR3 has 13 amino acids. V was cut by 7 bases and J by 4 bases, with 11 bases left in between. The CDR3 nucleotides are TGTGCCAGCACCCTGGGACCTTACAATGAGCAGTTCTTC. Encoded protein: CASTLGPYNEQFF.

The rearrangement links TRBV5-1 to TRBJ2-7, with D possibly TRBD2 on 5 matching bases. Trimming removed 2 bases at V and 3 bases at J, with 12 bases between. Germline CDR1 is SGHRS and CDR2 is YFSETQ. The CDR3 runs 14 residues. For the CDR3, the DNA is TGCGCCAGCAGCTTAGCGGCGGCAGGCTACGAGCAGTACTTC. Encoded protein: CASSLAAAGYEQYF.

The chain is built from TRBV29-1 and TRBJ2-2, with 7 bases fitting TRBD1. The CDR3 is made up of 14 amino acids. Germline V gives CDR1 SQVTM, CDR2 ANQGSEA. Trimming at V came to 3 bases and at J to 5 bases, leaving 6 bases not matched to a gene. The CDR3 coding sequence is TGCAGCGTTGACAGCGACAGGGAAACCGGGGAGCTGTTTTTT. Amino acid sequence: CSVDSDRETGELFF.

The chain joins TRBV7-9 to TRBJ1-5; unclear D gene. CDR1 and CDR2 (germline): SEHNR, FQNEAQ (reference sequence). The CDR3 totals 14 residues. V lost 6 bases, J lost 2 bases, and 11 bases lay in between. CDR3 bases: TGTGCCAGCAGGAGTGGGGAGGGCAATCAGCCCCAGCATTTT. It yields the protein CASRSGEGNQPQHF.

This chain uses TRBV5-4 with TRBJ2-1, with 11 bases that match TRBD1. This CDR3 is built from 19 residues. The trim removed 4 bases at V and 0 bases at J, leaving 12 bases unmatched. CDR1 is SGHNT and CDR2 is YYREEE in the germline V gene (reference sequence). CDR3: CASSGGQGEIISSYNEQFF. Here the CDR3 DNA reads TGTGCCAGCAGCGGGGGACAGGGGGAGATTATAAGCTCCTACAATGAGCAGTTCTTC.

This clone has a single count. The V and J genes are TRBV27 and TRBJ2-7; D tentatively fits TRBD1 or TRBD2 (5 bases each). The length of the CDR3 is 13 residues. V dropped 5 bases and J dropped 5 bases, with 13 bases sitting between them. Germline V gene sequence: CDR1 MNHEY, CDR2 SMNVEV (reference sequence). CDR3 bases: TGTGCCAGCAGTCCACGAGTGGGGGACGAGCAGTACTTC. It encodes CASSPRVGDEQYF.

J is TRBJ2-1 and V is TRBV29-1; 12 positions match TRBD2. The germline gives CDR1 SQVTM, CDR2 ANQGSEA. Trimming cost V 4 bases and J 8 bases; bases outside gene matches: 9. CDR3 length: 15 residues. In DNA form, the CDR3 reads TGCAGCGTTGCTAGCGGGGGGGAGAATGGGTATGAGCAGTTCTTC. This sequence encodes CSVASGGENGYEQFF.

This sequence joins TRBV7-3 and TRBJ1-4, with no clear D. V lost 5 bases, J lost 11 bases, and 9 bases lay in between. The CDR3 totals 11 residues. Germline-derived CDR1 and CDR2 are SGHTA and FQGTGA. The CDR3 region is CASSPRDKLFF. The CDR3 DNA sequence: TGTGCCAGCAGCCCGAGGGATAAACTGTTTTTT.

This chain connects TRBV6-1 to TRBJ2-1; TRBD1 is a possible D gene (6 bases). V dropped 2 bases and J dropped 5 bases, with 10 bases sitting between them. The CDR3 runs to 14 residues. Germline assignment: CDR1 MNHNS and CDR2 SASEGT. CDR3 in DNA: TGTGCCAGCAGTGAACCAGGGGTCCACAATGAGCAGTTCTTC. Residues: CASSEPGVHNEQFF.

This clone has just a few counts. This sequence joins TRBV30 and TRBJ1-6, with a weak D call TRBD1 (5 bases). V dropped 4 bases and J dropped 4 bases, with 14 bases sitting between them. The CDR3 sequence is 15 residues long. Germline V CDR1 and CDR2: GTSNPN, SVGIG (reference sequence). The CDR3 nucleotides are TGTGCCTGGACACACCCGGGACTTTATAATTCACCCCTCCACTTT. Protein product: CAWTHPGLYNSPLHF. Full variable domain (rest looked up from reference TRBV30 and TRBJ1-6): SQTIHQWPATLVQPVGSPLSLECTVEGTSNPNLYWYRQAAGRGLQLLFYSVGIGQISSEVPQNLSASRPQDRQFILSSKKLLLSDSGFYLCAWTHPGLYNSPLHFGNGTRLTVT.

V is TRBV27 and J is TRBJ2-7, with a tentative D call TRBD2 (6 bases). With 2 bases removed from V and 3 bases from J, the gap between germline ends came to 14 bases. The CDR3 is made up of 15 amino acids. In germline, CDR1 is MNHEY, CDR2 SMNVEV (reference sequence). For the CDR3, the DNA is TGTGCCAGCAGTTTAGGGACTTTGGGTTTCTACGAGCAGTACTTC. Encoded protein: CASSLGTLGFYEQYF.

The CDR3 region has the DNA TGTGCCAGCAGCGTAGGGCTAGAAGGTGGCAATGAGCAGTTCTTC. Protein: CASSVGLEGGNEQFF. The chain is built from TRBV9 and TRBJ2-1; D unclear. Trimming cost V 0 bases and J 6 bases, with 13 bases left between them. Germline V gives CDR1 SGDLS, CDR2 YYNGEE. The CDR3 has 15 amino acids.

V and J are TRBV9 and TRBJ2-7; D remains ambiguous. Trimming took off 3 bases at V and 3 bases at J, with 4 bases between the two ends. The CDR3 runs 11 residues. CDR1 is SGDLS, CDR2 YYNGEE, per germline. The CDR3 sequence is CASSDNYEQYF. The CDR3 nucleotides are TGTGCCAGCAGCGACAACTACGAGCAGTACTTC.

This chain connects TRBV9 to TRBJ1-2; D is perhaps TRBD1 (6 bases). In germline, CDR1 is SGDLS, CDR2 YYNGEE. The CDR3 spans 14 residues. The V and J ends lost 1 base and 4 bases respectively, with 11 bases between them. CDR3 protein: CASSVRQGTYGYTF. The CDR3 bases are TGTGCCAGCAGCGTAAGGCAGGGGACCTATGGCTACACCTTC.

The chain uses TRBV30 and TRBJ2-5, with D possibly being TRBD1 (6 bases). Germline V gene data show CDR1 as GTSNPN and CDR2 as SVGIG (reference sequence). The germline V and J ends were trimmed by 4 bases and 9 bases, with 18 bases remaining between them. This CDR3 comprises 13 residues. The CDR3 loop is CAWTLAGAGAQYF. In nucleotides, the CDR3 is TGTGCCTGGACCCTCGCAGGAGCAGGGGCCCAGTACTTC.

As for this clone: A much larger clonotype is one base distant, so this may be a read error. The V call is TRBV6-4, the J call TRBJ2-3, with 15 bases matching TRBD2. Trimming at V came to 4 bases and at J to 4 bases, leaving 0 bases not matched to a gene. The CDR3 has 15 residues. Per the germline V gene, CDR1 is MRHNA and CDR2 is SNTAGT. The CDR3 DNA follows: TGTGCCAGCAGTGGGACTAGCGGGGGGGCAGATACGCAGTATTTT. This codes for CASSGTSGGADTQYF.

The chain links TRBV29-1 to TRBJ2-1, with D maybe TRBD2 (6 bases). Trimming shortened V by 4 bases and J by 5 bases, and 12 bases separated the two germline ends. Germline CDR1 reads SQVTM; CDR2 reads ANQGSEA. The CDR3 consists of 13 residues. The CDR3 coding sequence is TGCAGCGTTGTGTTAGCGGCCGACAATGAGCAGTTCTTC. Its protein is CSVVLAADNEQFF.

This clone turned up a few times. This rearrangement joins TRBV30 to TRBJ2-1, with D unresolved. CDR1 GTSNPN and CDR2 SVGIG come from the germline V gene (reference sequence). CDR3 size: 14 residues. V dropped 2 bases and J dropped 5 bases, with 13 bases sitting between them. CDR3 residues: CAWSTITTHNEQFF. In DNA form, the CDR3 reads TGTGCCTGGAGTACCATTACCACCCACAATGAGCAGTTCTTC.

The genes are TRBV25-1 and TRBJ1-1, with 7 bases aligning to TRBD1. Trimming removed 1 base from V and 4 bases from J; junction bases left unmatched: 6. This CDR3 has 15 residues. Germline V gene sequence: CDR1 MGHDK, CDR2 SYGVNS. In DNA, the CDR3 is TGTGCCAGCAGTGAATGGGGACAGTTTCCCACTGAAGCTTTCTTT. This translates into CASSEWGQFPTEAFF.

DNA for the CDR3: TGTGCCAGCAGCGTAGCTGGGGGGCATTTCTACGAGCAGTACTTC. This gives the protein CASSVAGGHFYEQYF. The V and J genes are TRBV9 and TRBJ2-7; D may correspond to TRBD1 or TRBD2 (6 bases each). The CDR3 covers 15 residues. CDR1 is SGDLS and CDR2 is YYNGEE in the germline V gene. Deletions cut 0 bases from V and 3 bases from J, with 13 bases between.

The CDR3 DNA sequence: TGTGCCAGCAGTTTAACGGGGGTAGACACTGAAGCTTTCTTT. This encodes CASSLTGVDTEAFF. The V call is TRBV27, the J call TRBJ1-1; perhaps TRBD1 as D (5 bases). The CDR3 is 14 residues long. Trimming cost V 2 bases and J 3 bases, with 10 bases left between them. The germline V gene has CDR1 MNHEY and CDR2 SMNVEV (reference sequence).

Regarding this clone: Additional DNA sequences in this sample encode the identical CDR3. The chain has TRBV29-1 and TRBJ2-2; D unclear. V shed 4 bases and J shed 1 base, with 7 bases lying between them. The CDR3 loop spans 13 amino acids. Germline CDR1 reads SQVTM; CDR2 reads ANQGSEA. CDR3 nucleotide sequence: TGCAGCGTTGGCCCGGGGAACACCGGGGAGCTGTTTTTT. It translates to CSVGPGNTGELFF.

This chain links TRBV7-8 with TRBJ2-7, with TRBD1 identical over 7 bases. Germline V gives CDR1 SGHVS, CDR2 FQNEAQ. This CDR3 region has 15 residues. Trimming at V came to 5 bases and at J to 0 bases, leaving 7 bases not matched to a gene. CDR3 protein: CASSNQGEDSYEQYF. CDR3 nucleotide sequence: TGTGCCAGCAGCAACCAGGGGGAAGACTCCTACGAGCAGTACTTC.

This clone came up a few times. The CDR3 loop is CASGDGPAGGNEQYF. The DNA for the CDR3 is TGTGCCAGCGGCGATGGTCCAGCGGGGGGGAACGAGCAGTACTTC. The J gene is TRBJ2-7, the V gene TRBV9; the match to TRBD2 covers 10 bases. The trim removed 7 bases at V and 5 bases at J, leaving 12 bases unmatched. Germline CDR1 reads SGDLS; CDR2 reads YYNGEE. This CDR3 has 15 residues.

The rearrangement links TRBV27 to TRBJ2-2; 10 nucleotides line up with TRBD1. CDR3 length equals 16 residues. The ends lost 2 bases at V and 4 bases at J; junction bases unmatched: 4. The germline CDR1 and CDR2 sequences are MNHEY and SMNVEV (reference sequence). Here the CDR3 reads CASSLLRTGGTGELFF. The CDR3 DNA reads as TGTGCCAGCAGTTTACTTCGGACAGGGGGCACCGGGGAGCTGTTTTTT.

The chain's CDR3 is CASSSDTPEQFF. CDR3 nucleotides: TGTGCCAGCAGTTCGGACACCCCCGAGCAGTTCTTC. The chain employs TRBV27 and TRBJ2-1, with D perhaps TRBD1 (5 bases). Per germline, CDR1 MNHEY and CDR2 SMNVEV (reference sequence). Trimming removed 4 bases from V and 10 bases from J, with 11 bases in between. The CDR3 contains 12 residues.

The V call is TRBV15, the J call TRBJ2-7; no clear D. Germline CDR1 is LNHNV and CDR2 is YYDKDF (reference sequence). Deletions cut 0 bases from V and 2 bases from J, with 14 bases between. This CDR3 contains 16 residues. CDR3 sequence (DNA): TGTGCCACCAGCAGAGATGTCACAGCCTCTACCTACGAGCAGTACTTC. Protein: CATSRDVTASTYEQYF. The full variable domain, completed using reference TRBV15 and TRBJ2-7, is DAMVIQNPRYQVTQFGKPVTLSCSQTLNHNVMYWYQQKSSQAPKLLFHYYDKDFNNEADTPDNFQSRRPNTSFCFLDIRSPGLGDTAMYLCATSRDVTASTYEQYFGPGTRLTVT.